These T cell receptor beta chains were read from a single sample in a study of shared clonotypes between healthy human individuals. Here immunoSEQ multiplex PCR was the method, and the copy in TCRdb shows in-frame clones only, minus some. The sample yields 640,000 or so clones, 60% to 80% seen once. The sequenced sample was memory CD4+ T cells sorted from blood. The receptors were sampled from a woman in her 30s in good health. CDR3s include the opening cysteine and the closing phenylalanine or tryptophan. The D gene is left open where the match is weak. A clone size is listed for some rows: how often the clone was seen (once, few, many), or a class if it is expanded.

abundance	len	v_gene	d_gene	j_gene	CDR3nt	CDR3aa
NA	16	TRBV6-6	TRBD2	TRBJ2-5	TGTGCCAGCAGTTACTATGGACTAGCGGGAGCAGAGACCCAGTACTTC	CASSYYGLAGAETQYF
few	12	TRBV28	TRBD1	TRBJ2-7	TGTGCCAGCAGTTTTACAGGGGACGAGCAGTACTTC	CASSFTGDEQYF
once	14	TRBV28	NA	TRBJ2-7	TGTGCCAGCAGTTTTCAGGGGAGCTCCTACGAGCAGTACTTC	CASSFQGSSYEQYF
once	16	TRBV27	NA	TRBJ2-1	TGTGCCAGCAGTTTAACAGGGTGGTATGGGCACAATGAGCAGTTCTTC	CASSLTGWYGHNEQFF
NA	12	TRBV28	TRBD1	TRBJ2-7	TGTGCCAGCAGGGACAGGGTCTACGAGCAGTACTTC	CASRDRVYEQYF
NA	13	TRBV29-1	NA	TRBJ2-2	TGCAGCGTTCAAGCCGCCAACACCGGGGAGCTGTTTTTT	CSVQAANTGELFF
NA	17	TRBV15	TRBD2	TRBJ2-1	TGTGCCACCAGCAGAGTAGCTAGCGGGAGCTCCTACAATGAGCAGTTCTTC	CATSRVASGSSYNEQFF
NA	16	TRBV7-9	TRBD2	TRBJ2-1	TGTGCCAGCAGCCCCGGACTAGCGGCAATGTACAATGAGCAGTTCTTC	CASSPGLAAMYNEQFF
NA	15	TRBV5-1	NA	TRBJ1-1	TGCGCCAGCAGCCCCCGTGGGGGGGTGAACACTGAAGCTTTCTTT	CASSPRGGVNTEAFF
NA	16	TRBV5-1	TRBD2	TRBJ2-2	TGCGCCAGCAGCTTGGGATTAGCGGGAAGCTCCGGGGAGCTGTTTTTT	CASSLGLAGSSGELFF
NA	14	TRBV19	NA	TRBJ1-1	TGTGCCAGTACCCTTGGCAGCCTGAACACTGAAGCTTTCTTT	CASTLGSLNTEAFF
NA	13	TRBV7-9	NA	TRBJ1-1	TGTGCCAGCACCAAGGTCGGGGGTGACAGGGCTTTCTTT	CASTKVGGDRAFF
NA	14	TRBV5-8	NA	TRBJ1-1	TGTGCCAGCAGCTTGGGGGTAATGAACACTGAAGCTTTCTTT	CASSLGVMNTEAFF
NA	14	TRBV5-2	NA	TRBJ1-5	TGCGCCAGCAGCCAGGACCGTAACAATCAGCCCCAGCATTTT	CASSQDRNNQPQHF
NA	16	TRBV4-1	TRBD2	TRBJ2-7	TGCGCCAGCAGCCAGATCCCGGGACGGGGGGACTACGAGCAGTACTTC	CASSQIPGRGDYEQYF
NA	13	TRBV30	NA	TRBJ1-4	TGTGCCTGGAGTGTGGAGTTGAGGGAAAAACTGTTTTTT	CAWSVELREKLFF
NA	14	TRBV11-2	NA	TRBJ2-3	TGTGCCAGCAGCTGGGGGAGTAGCACAGATACGCAGTATTTT	CASSWGSSTDTQYF
NA	15	TRBV4-1	NA	TRBJ1-5	TGCGCCAGCAGCCAAGGGGGGGCCGGAAATCAGCCCCAGCATTTT	CASSQGGAGNQPQHF
NA	12	TRBV6-5	NA	TRBJ2-1	TGTGCCAGCAGTCACAGGGAGAGTGAGCAGTTCTTC	CASSHRESEQFF
NA	15	TRBV18	NA	TRBJ1-5	TGTGCCAGCTCACCACCTGGGGGGCGGGGTCAGCCCCAGCATTTT	CASSPPGGRGQPQHF
NA	13	TRBV10-1	TRBD2	TRBJ2-7	TGCGCCAGCTCCGGGAGGGCACCCTACGAGCAGTACTTC	CASSGRAPYEQYF
once	18	TRBV5-1	NA	TRBJ2-1	TGCGCCAGCAGCTCGAGCAGTTCAAGCGCTAGCTCCTACAATGAGCAGTTCTTC	CASSSSSSSASSYNEQFF
NA	14	TRBV2	TRBD1	TRBJ2-6	TGTGCCAGCGGGACAGGGTCTGAGGCCAACGTCCTGACTTTC	CASGTGSEANVLTF
NA	16	TRBV5-4	TRBD1	TRBJ2-7	TGTGCCAGCAGCGTGTCTCCCCTTACAGGGGGATACGAGCAGTACTTC	CASSVSPLTGGYEQYF
NA	13	TRBV28	NA	TRBJ1-2	TGTGCCAGCTTAACAGGAGCTAACTATGGCTACACCTTC	CASLTGANYGYTF
NA	12	TRBV16	NA	TRBJ1-2	TGTGCCAGCAGCCAAGGCCCCCGCGGCTACACCTTC	CASSQGPRGYTF
NA	15	TRBV2	NA	TRBJ1-2	TGTGCCAGCAGAAAAGGGGACCAAGCTAACTATGGCTACACCTTC	CASRKGDQANYGYTF